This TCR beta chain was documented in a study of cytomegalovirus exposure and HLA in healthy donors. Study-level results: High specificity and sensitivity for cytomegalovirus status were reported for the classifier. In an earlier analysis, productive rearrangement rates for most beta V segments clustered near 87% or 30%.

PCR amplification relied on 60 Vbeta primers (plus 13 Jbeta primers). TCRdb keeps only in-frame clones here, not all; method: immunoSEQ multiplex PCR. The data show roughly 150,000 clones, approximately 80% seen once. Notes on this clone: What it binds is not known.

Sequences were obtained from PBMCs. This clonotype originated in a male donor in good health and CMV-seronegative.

CDR3 nucleotide sequence: TGTGCCAGCAGTTACCTTCGCGGGGGAAGCACAGATACGCAGTATTTT. As protein: CASSYLRGGSTDTQYF. This chain links TRBV6-6 with TRBJ2-3; 7 bases map to TRBD2. The V gene end was trimmed by 2 bases and the J gene end by 0 bases; junction bases not matched to a gene: 5. CDR1 and CDR2 from the germline V gene are MNHNY and SVGAGI (reference sequence). CDR3 length equals 16 residues.